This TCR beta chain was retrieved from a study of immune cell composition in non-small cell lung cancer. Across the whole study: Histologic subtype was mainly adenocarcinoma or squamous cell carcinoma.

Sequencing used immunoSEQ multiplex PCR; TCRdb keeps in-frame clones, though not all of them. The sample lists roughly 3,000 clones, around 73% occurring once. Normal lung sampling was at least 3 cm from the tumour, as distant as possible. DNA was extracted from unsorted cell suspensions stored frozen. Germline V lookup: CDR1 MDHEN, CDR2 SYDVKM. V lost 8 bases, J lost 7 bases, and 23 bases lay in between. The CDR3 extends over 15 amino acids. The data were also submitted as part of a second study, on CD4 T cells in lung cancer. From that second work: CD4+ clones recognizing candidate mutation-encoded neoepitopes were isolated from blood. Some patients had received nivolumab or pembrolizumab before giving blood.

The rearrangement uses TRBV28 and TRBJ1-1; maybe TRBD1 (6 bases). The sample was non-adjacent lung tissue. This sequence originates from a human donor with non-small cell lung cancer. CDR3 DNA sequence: TGTGCCAGCCCACCTGGGGCTTACCTGGGACATGAAGCTTTCTTT. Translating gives CASPPGAYLGHEAFF.